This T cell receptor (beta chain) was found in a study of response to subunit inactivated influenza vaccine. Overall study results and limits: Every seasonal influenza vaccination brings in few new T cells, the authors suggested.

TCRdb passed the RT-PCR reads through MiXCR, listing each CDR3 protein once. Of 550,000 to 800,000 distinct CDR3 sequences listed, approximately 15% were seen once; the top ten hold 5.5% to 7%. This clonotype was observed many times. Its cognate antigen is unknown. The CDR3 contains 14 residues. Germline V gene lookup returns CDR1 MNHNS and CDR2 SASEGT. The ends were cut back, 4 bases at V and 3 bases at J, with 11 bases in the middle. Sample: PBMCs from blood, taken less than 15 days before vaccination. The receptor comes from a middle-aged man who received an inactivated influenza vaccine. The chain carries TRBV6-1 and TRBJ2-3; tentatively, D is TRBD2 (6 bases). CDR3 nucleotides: TGTGCCAGCAGTGCGGGAGACCTAACAGATACGCAGTATTTT. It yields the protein CASSAGDLTDTQYF.